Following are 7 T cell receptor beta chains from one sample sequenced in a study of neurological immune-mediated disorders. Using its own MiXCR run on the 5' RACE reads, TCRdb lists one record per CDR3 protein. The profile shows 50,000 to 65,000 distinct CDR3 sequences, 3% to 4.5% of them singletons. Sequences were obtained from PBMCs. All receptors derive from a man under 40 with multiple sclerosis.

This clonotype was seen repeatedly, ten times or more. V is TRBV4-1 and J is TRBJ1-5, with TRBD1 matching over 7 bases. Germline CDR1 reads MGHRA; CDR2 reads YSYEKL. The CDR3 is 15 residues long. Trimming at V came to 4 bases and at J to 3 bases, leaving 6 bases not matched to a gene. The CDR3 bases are TGCGCCAGCAGCCTCAGCAGGGGGAACAATCAGCCCCAGCATTTT. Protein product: CASSLSRGNNQPQHF.

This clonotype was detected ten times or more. CDR3 bases: TGTGCCAGCAGCAACCGTCCGGGAGCTAACTATGGCTACACCTTC. Translated: CASSNRPGANYGYTF. This chain links TRBV21-1 with TRBJ1-2; the listed D gene, TRBD1, was not tested against the DNA. TRBV21-1 is labeled a pseudogene. The CDR3 has 15 amino acids.

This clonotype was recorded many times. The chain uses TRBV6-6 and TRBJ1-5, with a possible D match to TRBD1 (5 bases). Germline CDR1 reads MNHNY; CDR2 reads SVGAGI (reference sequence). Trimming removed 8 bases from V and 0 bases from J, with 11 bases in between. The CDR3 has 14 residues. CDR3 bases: TGTGCCAGCCAAACAGGATATAGCAATCAGCCCCAGCATTTT. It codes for CASQTGYSNQPQHF.

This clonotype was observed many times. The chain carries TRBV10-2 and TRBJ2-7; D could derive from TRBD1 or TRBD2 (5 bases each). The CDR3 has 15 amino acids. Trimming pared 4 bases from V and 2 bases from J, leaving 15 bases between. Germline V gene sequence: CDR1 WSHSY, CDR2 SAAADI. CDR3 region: CASSGRRDGPYEQYF. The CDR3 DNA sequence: TGCGCCAGCAGTGGACGCCGGGACGGACCCTACGAGCAGTACTTC.

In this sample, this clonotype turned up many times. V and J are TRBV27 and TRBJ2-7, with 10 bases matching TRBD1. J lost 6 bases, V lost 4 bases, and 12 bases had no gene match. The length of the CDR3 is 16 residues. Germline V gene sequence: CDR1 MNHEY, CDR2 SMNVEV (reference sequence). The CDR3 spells CASSSLPGQGLSEQYF. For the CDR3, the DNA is TGTGCCAGCAGTTCCCTTCCGGGACAGGGGTTGTCCGAGCAGTACTTC.

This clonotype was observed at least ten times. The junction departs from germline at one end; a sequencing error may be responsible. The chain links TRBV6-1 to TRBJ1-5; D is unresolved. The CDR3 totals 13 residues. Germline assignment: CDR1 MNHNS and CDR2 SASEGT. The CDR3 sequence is CAGRRNSNQPQHF. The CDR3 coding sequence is TGTGCCGGCAGACGCAATAGCAATCAGCCCCAGCATTTT.

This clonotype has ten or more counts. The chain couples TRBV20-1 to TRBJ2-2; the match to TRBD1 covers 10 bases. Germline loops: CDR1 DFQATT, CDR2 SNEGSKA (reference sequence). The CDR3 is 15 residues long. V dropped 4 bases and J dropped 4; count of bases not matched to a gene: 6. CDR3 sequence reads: CSAMTGGAGTGELFF. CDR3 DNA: TGCAGTGCTATGACAGGGGGCGCAGGCACCGGGGAGCTGTTTTTT.